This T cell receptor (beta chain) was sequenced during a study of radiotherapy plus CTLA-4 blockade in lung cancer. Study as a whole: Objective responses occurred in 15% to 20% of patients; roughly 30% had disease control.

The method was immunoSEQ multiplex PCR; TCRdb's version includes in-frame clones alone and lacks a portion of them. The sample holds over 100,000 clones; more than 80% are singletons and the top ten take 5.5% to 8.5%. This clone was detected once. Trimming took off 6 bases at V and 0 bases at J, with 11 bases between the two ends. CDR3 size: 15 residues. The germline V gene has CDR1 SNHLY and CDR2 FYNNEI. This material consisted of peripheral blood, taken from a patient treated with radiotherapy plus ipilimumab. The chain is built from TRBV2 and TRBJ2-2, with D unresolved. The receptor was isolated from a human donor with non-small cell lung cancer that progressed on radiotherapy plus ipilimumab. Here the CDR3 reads CASSQVATNTGELFF. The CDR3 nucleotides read TGTGCCAGCAGCCAAGTGGCAACGAACACCGGGGAGCTGTTTTTT. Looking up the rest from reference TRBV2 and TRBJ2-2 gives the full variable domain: EPEVTQTPSHQVTQMGQEVILRCVPISNHLYFYWYRQILGQKVEFLVSFYNNEISEKSEIFDDQFSVERPDGSNFTLKIRSTKLEDSAMYFCASSQVATNTGELFFGEGSRLTVL.